The 22 T cell receptor beta chains given below trace back to one sample, sequenced in a study of blood T cell repertoires in COVID-19. Here immunoSEQ multiplex PCR was the method, and the copy in TCRdb shows in-frame clones only, minus some. The sample includes some 100,000 clones, about 83% seen only once; the top ten take roughly 25%. Material for sequencing was peripheral blood. The receptors stem from a human donor in a cohort sampled during active COVID-19.

The chain couples TRBV19 to TRBJ2-2; 8 bases map to TRBD1. This CDR3 has 11 residues. Per the germline V gene, CDR1 is LNHDA and CDR2 is SQIVND (reference sequence). Losses at the gene ends were 8 bases for V and 8 bases for J; bases not matched to a gene: 1. CDR3 bases: TGTGCCAGTCAGGGGGCGGGGGAGCTGTTTTTT. Its translation is CASQGAGELFF.

This clone appeared a single time. The chain carries TRBV2 and TRBJ2-7; 8 nucleotides match TRBD2. The CDR3 runs to 15 residues. From germline, CDR1 is SNHLY and CDR2 FYNNEI. Germline trimming cut 4 bases from V and 0 bases from J; bases unmatched to any gene: 5. CDR3 in amino acids: CASSVGREGSYEQYF. The CDR3 nucleotides are TGTGCCAGCAGTGTAGGACGGGAGGGCTCCTACGAGCAGTACTTC. Full variable domain (remainder filled in from reference TRBV2 and TRBJ2-7): EPEVTQTPSHQVTQMGQEVILRCVPISNHLYFYWYRQILGQKVEFLVSFYNNEISEKSEIFDDQFSVERPDGSNFTLKIRSTKLEDSAMYFCASSVGREGSYEQYFGPGTRLTVT.

The genes are TRBV6-5 and TRBJ2-1; 7 nucleotides agree with TRBD2. Per germline, CDR1 MNHEY and CDR2 SVGAGI. The CDR3 is 16 amino acids. The V and J ends lost 4 bases and 8 bases, in that order; junction bases with no gene match: 14. The CDR3 loop is CASSSPGGPWGHEQFF. CDR3 nucleotide sequence: TGTGCCAGCAGTTCACCGGGGGGACCCTGGGGACATGAGCAGTTCTTC.

J is TRBJ1-3 and V is TRBV11-2; TRBD1 aligns across 7 bases. CDR1 is SGHAT, CDR2 FQNNGV, per germline. Germline trimming cut 5 bases from V and 5 bases from J; bases unmatched to any gene: 12. CDR3 length equals 16 residues. CDR3 protein: CASSLSTGEMRNTIYF. In DNA form, the CDR3 reads TGTGCCAGCAGCCTTTCAACAGGGGAAATGAGAAACACCATATATTTT.

J is TRBJ2-5 and V is TRBV12-5, with 9 bases identical to TRBD1. The CDR3 extends over 17 amino acids. Germline CDR1 is LGHNT and CDR2 is FRNRAP. The V and J ends lost 0 bases and 5 bases, in that order; junction bases with no gene match: 10. CDR3 loop: CASGLVLGQGQSETQYF. The CDR3 bases are TGTGCTAGTGGTTTGGTACTGGGACAGGGTCAAAGTGAGACCCAGTACTTC.

This chain joins TRBV11-2 and TRBJ1-4; D may be TRBD1 (5 bases). The CDR3 is made up of 15 amino acids. V gave up 1 base and J gave up 4 bases, with 10 bases separating them. In germline, CDR1 is SGHAT, CDR2 FQNNGV. The CDR3 is CASSLGGGYNEKLFF. CDR3 sequence (DNA): TGTGCCAGCAGCTTAGGCGGGGGTTATAATGAAAAACTGTTTTTT.

The chain links TRBV27 to TRBJ1-1, with D uncertain. V was pared by 0 bases and J by 8 bases, with 13 bases between. The germline CDR1 and CDR2 sequences are MNHEY and SMNVEV (reference sequence). The CDR3 extends over 14 amino acids. The CDR3, as DNA: TGTGCCAGCAGTTTATCCACTACCTCCGGGGAAGCTTTCTTT. Its protein is CASSLSTTSGEAFF.

J is TRBJ2-2 and V is TRBV6-2 or TRBV6-3, with D hard to call. Trimming removed 6 bases at V and 6 bases at J, with 8 bases between. Germline V gives CDR1 MNHEY, CDR2 SVGEGT. The CDR3 is 12 residues long. The CDR3 spells CASSPRSGELFF. CDR3 coding DNA: TGTGCCAGCAGCCCCAGGTCCGGGGAGCTGTTTTTT.

V is TRBV2 and J is TRBJ2-7; D is undetermined. Looked up from germline, CDR1 is SNHLY and CDR2 is FYNNEI. CDR3 length equals 13 residues. V lost 3 bases and J lost 2, with 8 bases in between. CDR3 nucleotides: TGTGCCAGCAGTGACGCCAGAACCTACGAGCAGTACTTC. This gives the protein CASSDARTYEQYF.

V gene TRBV27 combines with J gene TRBJ2-1; D unresolved. The CDR3 has 15 residues. Germline V lookup: CDR1 MNHEY, CDR2 SMNVEV (reference sequence). Trimming took 2 bases from V and 0 from J, leaving 8 bases between them. The CDR3 DNA follows: TGTGCCAGCAGTTTAACAGAGAGCTCCTACAATGAGCAGTTCTTC. Amino acid sequence: CASSLTESSYNEQFF.

In this sample, this clone turned up once. This rearrangement joins TRBV6-2 or TRBV6-3 to TRBJ2-5, with D maybe TRBD2 (6 bases). With 3 bases removed from V and 5 bases from J, the gap between germline ends came to 13 bases. Germline-derived CDR1 and CDR2 are MNHEY and SVGEGT. The CDR3 is made up of 14 amino acids. This CDR3 reads CASSYSGWSETQYF. Written as DNA, the CDR3 is TGTGCCAGCAGTTATAGCGGCTGGTCGGAGACCCAGTACTTC.

This clone was seen a few times. The rearrangement uses TRBV28 and TRBJ1-5; D gene uncertain. Germline values: CDR1 MDHEN, CDR2 SYDVKM. CDR3 size: 14 residues. V lost 1 base and J 1 base, leaving 5 bases between the germline ends. The CDR3 spells CASSLSQSNQPQHF. The CDR3 DNA reads as TGTGCCAGCAGTTTATCACAGAGCAATCAGCCCCAGCATTTT.

This chain uses TRBV4-3 with TRBJ2-3; tentative D call: TRBD2 (5 bases). V lost 3 bases and J lost 4, with 14 bases in between. Germline loops: CDR1 LGHNA, CDR2 YSLEER. The CDR3 contains 15 residues. The CDR3 sequence is CASSQEGSDADTQYF. The CDR3 nucleotides are TGCGCCAGCAGCCAGGAAGGTAGCGATGCAGATACGCAGTATTTT.

The V gene is TRBV11-3, the J gene TRBJ1-5; the D is unclear. V lost 1 base and J 0 bases, leaving 22 bases between the germline ends. Germline CDR1 SGHNT, CDR2 YENEEA. The CDR3 extends over 20 amino acids. CDR3 sequence: CASSLVRGRALIYSNQPQHF. The DNA for the CDR3 is TGTGCCAGCAGCTTAGTACGAGGGCGCGCATTAATTTATAGCAATCAGCCCCAGCATTTT.

The V and J genes are TRBV18 and TRBJ1-1; TRBD1 might be the D (5 bases). The CDR3 is made up of 14 amino acids. V lost 4 bases, J lost 3 bases, and 12 bases lay in between. CDR1 and CDR2 (germline): KGHSH, LQKENI. CDR3 sequence: CASSQGSGDTEAFF. The CDR3 DNA follows: TGTGCCAGCTCACAAGGATCGGGGGACACTGAAGCTTTCTTT.

The V gene is TRBV2, the J gene TRBJ2-2; 8 nucleotides line up with TRBD2. V was pared by 1 base and J by 12 bases, with 10 bases of the junction left unmatched. The CDR3 is made up of 15 amino acids. Germline V gene lookup returns CDR1 SNHLY and CDR2 FYNNEI. CDR3 in amino acids: CASSEGLARTMKLFF. The CDR3, as DNA: TGTGCCAGCAGTGAAGGACTAGCGCGGACCATGAAGCTGTTTTTT.

CDR3 bases: TGTGCCAGCAGTGATACGGGAGGGCCGGCAGATACGCAGTATTTT. Protein sequence: CASSDTGGPADTQYF. The gene calls are TRBV6-4 and TRBJ2-3; 8 bases match TRBD2. This CDR3 spans 15 amino acids. Germline-derived CDR1 and CDR2 are MRHNA and SNTAGT. Trimming at V came to 3 bases and at J to 4 bases, leaving 6 bases not matched to a gene.

A single count supports this clone. The chain recombines TRBV7-2 with TRBJ2-1; D is unclear. The CDR3 has 15 amino acids. Germline CDR1 is SGHTA and CDR2 is FQGNSA. V lost 8 bases and J 0 bases, leaving 14 bases between the germline ends. CDR3 amino acids: CASQNIHRSYNEQFF. CDR3 coding DNA: TGTGCCAGCCAGAACATCCATCGCTCCTACAATGAGCAGTTCTTC. Complete variable domain (other parts from reference TRBV7-2 and TRBJ2-1): GAGVSQSPSNKVTEKGKDVELRCDPISGHTALYWYRQSLGQGLEFLIYFQGNSAPDKSGLPSDRFSAERTGGSVSTLTIQRTQQEDSAVYLCASQNIHRSYNEQFFGPGTRLTVL.

The V call is TRBV7-2, the J call TRBJ2-7; 8 positions match TRBD1. The CDR3 sequence is 14 residues long. Germline CDR1 is SGHTA and CDR2 is FQGNSA. J gave up 2 bases and V 4 bases, and 4 bases lay outside the gene matches. The CDR3 protein is CASSSGTGPYEQYF. CDR3 nucleotides: TGTGCCAGCAGCTCCGGGACAGGCCCCTACGAGCAGTACTTC. Based on the CDR3 plus reference TRBV7-2 and TRBJ2-7, the full variable domain is GAGVSQSPSNKVTEKGKDVELRCDPISGHTALYWYRQSLGQGLEFLIYFQGNSAPDKSGLPSDRFSAERTGGSVSTLTIQRTQQEDSAVYLCASSSGTGPYEQYFGPGTRLTVT.

This clone was counted only a few times. The chain joins TRBV27 to TRBJ2-7; 7 bases line up with TRBD1. The length of the CDR3 is 14 residues. CDR1 and CDR2 from the germline V gene are MNHEY and SMNVEV (reference sequence). Trimming at V came to 3 bases and at J to 2 bases, leaving 4 bases not matched to a gene. CDR3 amino acids: CASSFGTVAYEQYF. The CDR3, as DNA: TGTGCCAGCAGTTTTGGGACAGTCGCCTACGAGCAGTACTTC.

This clone is a singleton in its sample. The chain is built from TRBV18 and TRBJ2-4, with 7 bases lining up with TRBD1. CDR1 is KGHSH, CDR2 LQKENI, per germline. The CDR3 extends over 16 amino acids. V shed 2 bases, J shed 5 bases, and the junction held 9 bases outside the gene matches. CDR3 sequence reads: CASSPMTGSKENIQYF. CDR3 coding DNA: TGTGCCAGCTCACCAATGACAGGGTCTAAGGAAAACATTCAGTACTTC.

The V gene is TRBV18, the J gene TRBJ1-4; tentatively, D is TRBD1 (6 bases). Germline loops: CDR1 KGHSH, CDR2 LQKENI. Trimming stripped 4 bases from V and 3 bases from J, with 9 bases between. This CDR3 region has 14 residues. CDR3 DNA: TGTGCCAGCTCACGAGGACAGCCTAATGAAAAACTGTTTTTT. Residues: CASSRGQPNEKLFF.